These T cell receptor beta chains were read from a single sample in a study of T-cell reconstitution after alpha-beta-depleted transplantation in children. From the PCR reads, TCRdb called clonotypes with MiXCR, one entry per CDR3 protein. The sample yields some 830,000 distinct CDR3 sequences, about 16% seen once. Specimen: PBMCs, mostly from graft donor cells, collected 360 days after TCRalphabeta/CD19-depleted stem cell transplant. Every receptor here comes from a male patient between 10 and 17 years old who had a stem cell transplant for acute lymphoblastic leukemia, so the T cells may come from the graft donor. Each CDR3 is given with its conserved first and last residue. A D gene is named only where the DNA matches it firmly. Size is omitted from some rows. Given values are once, few, many or a class for expanded clones.

few,NA,TRBV20-1,TRBJ2-1,TGCAGTGGGGGGAGGGGGCTCTGGAATGAGCAGTTCTTC,CSGGRGLWNEQFF
many,TRBD2,TRBV29-1,TRBJ2-1,TGCAGCTCTGTAGTCGGGACTAGCGCCCTTGAGCAGTTCTTC,CSSVVGTSALEQFF
once,TRBD1,TRBV11-2,TRBJ2-7,TGTGCCAGCAGCTTAGATACAGGGGGTCTCTCCGGGCAGTACTTC,CASSLDTGGLSGQYF
NA,TRBD1,TRBV29-1,TRBJ2-1,TGCAGCGTTGGGGGTGGGGACAGGGGGTACAATGAGCAGTTCTTC,CSVGGGDRGYNEQFF
NA,NA,TRBV28,TRBJ1-1,TGTGCCAGCAGTTTATGGGGCAGAACCGTGAACACTGAAGCTTTCTTT,CASSLWGRTVNTEAFF
many,NA,TRBV6-5,TRBJ2-1,TGTGCCAGCAGCCCCCGGGGCGGTGACTACAATGAGCAGTTCTTC,CASSPRGGDYNEQFF
many,NA,TRBV5-1,TRBJ1-2,TGCGCCAGCAGCCCGTACAGGGCTGGCTATGGCTACACCTTC,CASSPYRAGYGYTF
NA,NA,TRBV4-1,TRBJ2-1,TGCGCCAGCAGCCCTCCTGGGGGGCAGAAGTTCTTC,CASSPPGGQKFF
few,TRBD2,TRBV9,TRBJ2-5,TGTGCCAGCAGCATAGGAAGTACCGGACTAGCGGAAGAGACCCAGTACTTC,CASSIGSTGLAEETQYF
few,TRBD1,TRBV5-1,TRBJ1-5,TGCGCCAGCAGCTGGGGGACAGGGGATAATCAGCCCCAGCATTTT,CASSWGTGDNQPQHF
NA,NA,TRBV11-2,TRBJ2-3,TGTGCCAGCAGCCCGGGACCATTTACAGATACGCAGTATTTT,CASSPGPFTDTQYF
NA,NA,TRBV7-8,TRBJ2-7,TGTGCCAGCAGCTTAGACTGGCTCTACGAGCAGTACTTC,CASSLDWLYEQYF
NA,NA,TRBV19,TRBJ1-2,TGTGCCAGTAGTGCCGGACAGTTCTTCAACTATGGCTACACCTTC,CASSAGQFFNYGYTF
NA,NA,TRBV20-1,TRBJ2-3,TGCAGTGCTTCCCGGACGGGTGTCAGGGATACGCAGTATTTT,CSASRTGVRDTQYF
few,NA,TRBV20-1,TRBJ1-3,TGCAGTGCTAGACCCAGCGACGGGTGGTCTGGAAACACCATATATTTT,CSARPSDGWSGNTIYF
few,TRBD2,TRBV4-2,TRBJ2-5,TGTGCCAGCAGCCAAGCCTCCGGGACTAGAGAGTGGGGGTATCCAGAGACCCAGTACTTC,CASSQASGTREWGYPETQYF
many,NA,TRBV29-1,TRBJ2-6,TGCAGCGTTGCAAGGGGCTCTGGGGCCAACGTCCTGACTTTC,CSVARGSGANVLTF
NA,TRBD1,TRBV29-1,TRBJ2-3,TGCAGCGTTGAATATGGGACAGGATACACAGATACGCAGTATTTT,CSVEYGTGYTDTQYF
NA,NA,TRBV7-9,TRBJ1-1,TGTGCCAGCAGCTTTATGACAAGAAACACTGAAGCTTTCTTT,CASSFMTRNTEAFF
few,NA,TRBV15,TRBJ1-5,TGTGCCACCAGGAGATCCGGGGCCCGCGATAGCAATCAGCCCCAGCATTTT,CATRRSGARDSNQPQHF
few,NA,TRBV5-1,TRBJ2-7,TGCGCCAGCAGCTTGAAGAGCTACTCCTACGAGCAGTACTTC,CASSLKSYSYEQYF
few,NA,TRBV21-1,TRBJ2-5,TGTGCCAGCAGCAAAGGCGACAGGGGGCAAGAGACCCAGTACTTC,CASSKGDRGQETQYF
NA,TRBD2,TRBV5-1,TRBJ2-7,TGCGCCAGCAGCTTGGCCCAGACTAGCGGGAGCCACGAGCAGTACTTC,CASSLAQTSGSHEQYF
few,NA,TRBV7-9,TRBJ2-5,TGTGCCAGCAGCTTAAGTGTCAGGCCCCAAGAGACCCAGTACTTC,CASSLSVRPQETQYF
NA,TRBD2,TRBV4-1,TRBJ2-3,TGCGCCAGCAGCCCGACTCCGGGAGGCCGCACAGATACGCAGTATTTT,CASSPTPGGRTDTQYF
NA,NA,TRBV15,TRBJ1-4,TGTGCCACCAGCAGAGAGAGAGTTAAGCCTTGGAAACGGATCGGAACTAATGAAAAACTGTTTTTT,CATSRERVKPWKRIGTNEKLFF
NA,TRBD2,TRBV7-2,TRBJ2-1,TGTGCCAGCAGCTCCCGTTCGTTAGCGGGAGAGTCGCGTGAGCAGTTCTTC,CASSSRSLAGESREQFF
NA,TRBD1,TRBV10-3,TRBJ2-7,TGTGCCACCTTAGCCGACAGGGACTACGAGCAGTACTTC,CATLADRDYEQYF
few,TRBD1,TRBV5-5,TRBJ1-1,TGTGCCAGCAGCTTGAGGGTAATGACAGGGGTGAAGGGCACTGAAGCTTTCTTT,CASSLRVMTGVKGTEAFF
NA,TRBD2,TRBV5-1,TRBJ2-6,TGCGCCAGCAGCCCCGGACTAGCGGGAGGACGCTCTGGGGCCAACGTCCTGACTTTC,CASSPGLAGGRSGANVLTF
few,TRBD2,TRBV4-2,TRBJ2-1,TGTGCCAGCAGCCAAGATGGGACTAGCAGGCAGTTCTTC,CASSQDGTSRQFF
NA,TRBD2,TRBV6-4,TRBJ2-1,TGTGCCAGCAGTGACTCGAAGGGCACTAGCGGGAGTGAGCAGTTCTTC,CASSDSKGTSGSEQFF
few,TRBD1,TRBV7-9,TRBJ2-7,TGTGCCAGCAGCTTGCCGGACAGGGGCTTTAGAGCCGAGCAGTACTTC,CASSLPDRGFRAEQYF
NA,TRBD1,TRBV5-1,TRBJ2-5,TGCGCCAGCAGCTTACAAGGACAGGGGGCAGAGACCCAGTACTTC,CASSLQGQGAETQYF
NA,TRBD2,TRBV24-1,TRBJ2-3,TGTGCCACCAGTGATTTGACGGCTAGCGGGGAGGGAGATACGCAGTATTTT,CATSDLTASGEGDTQYF
NA,NA,TRBV5-1,TRBJ2-1,TGCGCCAGCAGCTTGCGGTCCTTGTCCTCCTACAATGAGCAGTTCTTC,CASSLRSLSSYNEQFF
few,TRBD2,TRBV11-3,TRBJ2-1,TGTGCCAGCAGCTTAGATGGAGTAGCGGGACGGGAGCAGTTCTTC,CASSLDGVAGREQFF
many,NA,TRBV2,TRBJ2-3,TGTGCCAGCAGTGAAGCGCACACGGGATTCACAGATACGCAGTATTTT,CASSEAHTGFTDTQYF
NA,TRBD2,TRBV11-2,TRBJ2-2,TGTGCCAGCAGCTTAGGCGGGGGGCTGGCCGGGGAGCTGTTTTTT,CASSLGGGLAGELFF